The TCR beta chain described here comes from a study of blood T cells in healthy people across ages. This clonotype was detected only once. Its matching antigen is unknown. Trimming shortened V by 1 base and J by 11 bases, and 23 bases separated the two germline ends. This CDR3 has 16 amino acids. Germline CDR1 ENHRY, CDR2 SYGVKD. The study, taken as a whole, reports: CMV status of donors was not determined, possibly confounding expanded clonotype changes.

Sample-barcoded 5' priming and a J-beta primer mix drove a second PCR of 7 to 11 cycles. Every cDNA molecule bore a tag from a template-switch adaptor containing 12 random nucleotides. Each CDR3 protein is one row after TCRdb ran MiXCR on the 5' RACE reads. The data contain some 640,000 distinct CDR3 sequences, over 45% of them singletons. The sequenced sample was blood. This chain joins TRBV10-3 and TRBJ2-5; D is possibly TRBD2 (6 bases). The source of this sequence is a woman aged 60-75 years in good health. The CDR3 loop is CAISEWAGRTGNEQYF. In DNA, the CDR3 is TGTGCCATCAGTGAGTGGGCCGGGAGAACCGGCAATGAGCAGTACTTC.